The 24 T cell receptor beta chains below come from one sample, sequenced in a study of human T cells and chemical hapten exposure. TCRdb re-analysed the RACE reads in MiXCR, keeping a single row per CDR3 protein. The sample has about 42,000 distinct CDR3 sequences; 9.5% to 15% are singletons. Time point indicated: pre-sensitization, week 0. Treatment here: therapeutic diphenylcyclopropenone sensitization with weekly scalp DPC. This specimen was whole blood, taken in connection with sensitization to the hapten diphenylcyclopropenone (DPC). The receptors come from a woman in her twenties or thirties with alopecia areata. Some clones in this sample may be carry-over from other donors' samples.

The chain uses TRBV27 and TRBJ1-1, with D hard to call. The CDR3 has 11 amino acids. Germline CDR1 MNHEY, CDR2 SMNVEV (reference sequence). V was trimmed by 9 bases and J by 8 bases, leaving 13 bases between them. The CDR3: CARSPWLEAFF. The DNA for the CDR3 is TGTGCCAGGAGTCCCTGGCTGGAAGCTTTCTTT.

This clonotype was detected only a few times. The chain couples TRBV11-2 to TRBJ1-1; D gene ambiguous. In germline, CDR1 is SGHAT, CDR2 FQNNGV. Trimming shortened V by 6 bases and J by 1 base, and 12 bases separated the two germline ends. The CDR3 extends over 14 amino acids. The CDR3 region is CASRPPRQNTEAFF. The CDR3 DNA reads as TGTGCCAGCAGACCGCCCAGACAGAACACTGAAGCTTTCTTT.

The CDR3 DNA reads TGTGCCAGCAGCTTAAACAGGGGGCGTACTGGGGCCAACGTCCTGACTTTC. Protein product: CASSLNRGRTGANVLTF. The genes are TRBV11-2 and TRBJ2-6; 9 nucleotides align to TRBD1. With V trimmed by 2 bases and J by 2 bases, 4 bases remained unmatched. CDR3 size: 17 residues. In germline, CDR1 is SGHAT, CDR2 FQNNGV.

This clonotype was counted a few times. The gene calls are TRBV20-1 and TRBJ2-3; D is undetermined. Trimming left V 1 base short and J 2 bases short, with 10 bases between. Germline CDR1 and CDR2: DFQATT and SNEGSKA (reference sequence). This CDR3 has 14 amino acids. CDR3 coding DNA: TGCAGTGCTAGAGGGCTAGGACCCACAGATACGCAGTATTTT. Translating it yields CSARGLGPTDTQYF.

This clonotype was detected a few times. The DNA is left out, because the CDR3 cannot be placed on it with certainty; the CDR3 is given as TCRdb lists it. The chain has TRBV7-9 and TRBJ2-7; the table's D call of TRBD1 was not tested on the DNA. The V gene's germline CDR1 is SEHNR and CDR2 FQNEAQ (reference sequence). The length of the CDR3 is 20 amino acids, counting both ends. The chain's CDR3 is CASVGPPTSSTSGGPYEQYF.

The sample holds a few counts of this clonotype. The rearrangement joins TRBV20-1 to TRBJ2-7, with 14 bases lining up with TRBD2. The CDR3 has 14 amino acids. Germline V CDR1 and CDR2: DFQATT, SNEGSKA (reference sequence). V gave up 3 bases and J gave up 7 bases; unmatched junction bases: 5. The CDR3 nucleotides are TGCAGTGCTAGGGGACTAGCGGGAGCTGGAGAGCAGTACTTC. Its protein is CSARGLAGAGEQYF.

This clonotype showed up just a few times. The chain links TRBV3-1 to TRBJ2-2; maybe TRBD2 (6 bases). V dropped 0 bases and J dropped 2 bases, with 22 bases sitting between them. The length of the CDR3 is 20 residues. Germline CDR1 reads LGHDT; CDR2 reads YNNKEL (reference sequence). The CDR3: CASSQDSGAPLIINTGELFF. The CDR3 DNA follows: TGTGCCAGCAGCCAAGATAGCGGCGCACCCCTTATCATTAACACCGGGGAGCTGTTTTTT. The entire variable domain, with the rest obtained from reference TRBV3-1 and TRBJ2-2, is as follows: DTAVSQTPKYLVTQMGNDKSIKCEQNLGHDTMYWYKQDSKKFLKIMFSYNNKELIINETVPNRFSPKSPDKAHLNLHINSLELGDSAVYFCASSQDSGAPLIINTGELFFGEGSRLTVL.

This clonotype was counted between two and nine times. The chain joins TRBV4-3 to TRBJ2-7; D uncertain. V was cut by 0 bases and J by 2 bases, with 14 bases left in between. This CDR3 contains 16 residues. The germline V gene encodes CDR1 LGHNA and CDR2 YSLEER. The CDR3 spells CASSQDITQRAYEQYF. CDR3 sequence (DNA): TGCGCCAGCAGCCAAGATATAACTCAAAGAGCCTACGAGCAGTACTTC.

This clonotype was detected only a few times. The chain links TRBV7-9 to TRBJ2-3; TRBD2 is a possible D gene (5 bases). CDR3 length equals 14 residues. Germline assignment: CDR1 SEHNR and CDR2 FQNEAQ (reference sequence). V lost 4 bases, J lost 5 bases, and 13 bases lay in between. The CDR3 protein is CASSSRGSGDTQYF. For the CDR3, the DNA is TGTGCCAGCAGCTCCCGAGGGAGTGGAGATACGCAGTATTTT.

This clonotype was seen at least ten times. The V call is TRBV6-2 or TRBV6-3, the J call TRBJ2-3; 8 nucleotides line up with TRBD2. The CDR3 has 15 residues. The germline V gene encodes CDR1 MNHEY and CDR2 SVGEGT. V was pared by 5 bases and J by 3 bases, with 7 bases of the junction left unmatched. The DNA for the CDR3 is TGTGCCAGCAGTGAACTAGCGGCGGTAACAGATACGCAGTATTTT. The encoded protein is CASSELAAVTDTQYF.

This clonotype occurred a few times. The V gene is TRBV6-5, the J gene TRBJ2-1; 9 nucleotides line up with TRBD2. The V gene's germline CDR1 is MNHEY and CDR2 SVGAGI. J was trimmed by 4 bases and V by 6 bases; bases with no gene match: 7. The CDR3 has 15 amino acids. The CDR3 spells CASRFGLAGYNEQFF. CDR3 bases: TGTGCCAGCAGGTTTGGTCTAGCGGGATACAATGAGCAGTTCTTC.

This clonotype has a handful of counts. The CDR3 is CASSRRSLAGVDTQYF. CDR3 sequence (DNA): TGTGCCAGCAGCCGAAGGTCACTAGCGGGAGTAGATACGCAGTATTTT. This chain uses TRBV7-9 with TRBJ2-3, with 11 bases that match TRBD2. With 5 bases clipped from V and 5 bases from J, the junction kept 9 bases outside the gene matches. The CDR3 is 16 amino acids. The germline gives CDR1 SEHNR, CDR2 FQNEAQ (reference sequence).

This sequence joins TRBV15 and TRBJ1-5; D call uncertain. Germline loops: CDR1 LNHNV, CDR2 YYDKDF (reference sequence). Between the trimmed V and J ends, which lost 5 bases and 7 bases, there was a span of 15 bases. This CDR3 is 14 amino acids long. The CDR3 nucleotides are TGTGCCACCAGCGGGCAAAAATTTTTCCAGCCCCAGCATTTT. Protein sequence: CATSGQKFFQPQHF.

This chain connects TRBV7-2 to TRBJ2-1; D remains ambiguous. This CDR3 contains 13 residues. CDR1 and CDR2 (germline): SGHTA, FQGNSA. Between the trimmed V and J ends, which lost 5 bases and 7 bases, there was a span of 12 bases. This chain's CDR3 is CASSPRERNEQFF. CDR3 sequence (DNA): TGTGCCAGCAGCCCAAGGGAACGAAATGAGCAGTTCTTC. Complete variable domain (other parts from reference TRBV7-2 and TRBJ2-1): GAGVSQSPSNKVTEKGKDVELRCDPISGHTALYWYRQSLGQGLEFLIYFQGNSAPDKSGLPSDRFSAERTGGSVSTLTIQRTQQEDSAVYLCASSPRERNEQFFGPGTRLTVL.

The table lists this clonotype with many counts. The chain employs TRBV7-8 and TRBJ2-2; TRBD2 agrees at 16 bases. The V segment lost 3 bases and the J segment 4 bases; nucleotides outside the gene matches: 8. Per germline, CDR1 SGHVS and CDR2 FQNEAQ. CDR3 size: 19 residues. In nucleotides, the CDR3 is TGTGCCAGCAGCTTCCCGGGACTAGCGGGAGGGAGGAGCACCGGGGAGCTGTTTTTT. It is translated as CASSFPGLAGGRSTGELFF.

The chain has TRBV3-1 and TRBJ2-7; perhaps D is TRBD1 or TRBD2 (5 bases each). Germline values: CDR1 LGHDT, CDR2 YNNKEL (reference sequence). V was trimmed by 1 base and J by 0 bases, leaving 10 bases between them. The CDR3 contains 15 residues. The CDR3 sequence is CASSQAAGSSYEQYF. The DNA for the CDR3 is TGTGCCAGCAGCCAAGCGGCAGGGAGCTCCTACGAGCAGTACTTC.

This clonotype showed up many times. The V and J genes are TRBV28 and TRBJ1-1; TRBD1 is a possible D gene (6 bases). This CDR3 spans 13 amino acids. The V end was cut by 5 bases, the J end by 0 bases, with 7 bases between. Looked up from germline, CDR1 is MDHEN and CDR2 is SYDVKM. The CDR3 loop reads CASSTGLNTEAFF. DNA for the CDR3: TGTGCCAGCAGTACAGGGCTGAACACTGAAGCTTTCTTT. The variable domain in full, with the rest retrieved from reference TRBV28 and TRBJ1-1, is DVKVTQSSRYLVKRTGEKVFLECVQDMDHENMFWYRQDPGLGLRLIYFSYDVKMKEKGDIPEGYSVSREKKERFSLILESASTNQTSMYLCASSTGLNTEAFFGQGTRLTVV.

This clonotype rates as medium-sized. The chain combines TRBV4-3 with TRBJ2-1, with TRBD2 matching over 13 bases. Germline assignment: CDR1 LGHNA and CDR2 YSLEER. The V gene end was trimmed by 4 bases and the J gene end by 4 bases; junction bases not matched to a gene: 1. This CDR3 is built from 15 residues. The CDR3 nucleotides are TGCGCCAGCAGCCTACTAGCGGGAGGGTACAATGAGCAGTTCTTC. Protein sequence: CASSLLAGGYNEQFF.

To note about this clonotype: A much larger clone is a single base away; this may be a read error. CDR3 region: CSTLLGSIREQFF. The CDR3 nucleotides are TGCAGCACCCTGTTAGGGTCGATCAGAGAGCAGTTCTTC. The rearrangement joins TRBV29-1 to TRBJ2-1; D is uncertain. Trimming took off 8 bases at V and 10 bases at J, with 21 bases between the two ends. The CDR3 has 13 amino acids. Per germline, CDR1 SQVTM and CDR2 ANQGSEA.

This rearrangement joins TRBV9 to TRBJ2-2; perhaps TRBD2 as D (6 bases). V was clipped by 0 bases and J by 4 bases, with 10 bases between them. The CDR3 sequence is 15 residues long. CDR1 and CDR2 from the germline V gene are SGDLS and YYNGEE. The chain's CDR3 is CASSVDAGITGELFF. In nucleotides, the CDR3 is TGTGCCAGCAGCGTAGATGCGGGAATCACCGGGGAGCTGTTTTTT.

This clonotype occurred a few times. This rearrangement joins TRBV20-1 to TRBJ1-5; possibly TRBD1 for D (5 bases). V was cut by 6 bases and J by 1 base, with 13 bases left in between. This CDR3 is built from 14 residues. The V gene's germline CDR1 is DFQATT and CDR2 SNEGSKA (reference sequence). CDR3 amino acids: CSAPGRVSNQPQHF. CDR3 coding DNA: TGCAGTGCCCCGGGCAGGGTGAGCAATCAGCCCCAGCATTTT.

The table lists this clonotype with a few counts. The chain has TRBV10-3 and TRBJ2-5; maybe TRBD2 (6 bases). V was shortened by 4 bases and J by 5 bases, with 14 bases between the two germline ends. CDR3 size: 14 residues. Germline-derived CDR1 and CDR2 are ENHRY and SYGVKD. The CDR3 DNA is TGTGCCATCAGTGGGGCCGGGACTCCGGAGACCCAGTACTTC. Protein: CAISGAGTPETQYF.

The genes are TRBV7-2 and TRBJ1-5; D might be TRBD1 (5 bases). This CDR3 region has 19 residues. Germline CDR1 SGHTA, CDR2 FQGNSA. V shed 1 base and J shed 1 base, with 20 bases lying between them. The CDR3 nucleotides are TGTGCCAGCAGCTTAGGAGGGGCGGCAGGCCCTATAAGCAATCAGCCCCAGCATTTT. Its protein product is CASSLGGAAGPISNQPQHF. Full variable domain (remainder filled in from reference TRBV7-2 and TRBJ1-5): GAGVSQSPSNKVTEKGKDVELRCDPISGHTALYWYRQSLGQGLEFLIYFQGNSAPDKSGLPSDRFSAERTGGSVSTLTIQRTQQEDSAVYLCASSLGGAAGPISNQPQHFGDGTRLSIL.

The table lists this clonotype with many counts. V and J are TRBV4-1 and TRBJ2-5, with TRBD2 identical over 10 bases. The V segment lost 4 bases and the J segment 5 bases; nucleotides outside the gene matches: 13. Germline V gives CDR1 MGHRA, CDR2 YSYEKL. The CDR3 loop spans 17 amino acids. As DNA, the CDR3 is TGCGCCAGCAGCCCCCGTGTTGTAGCGGGAGGAGGTGAGACCCAGTACTTC. This sequence encodes CASSPRVVAGGGETQYF.